This T cell receptor (beta chain) was identified during a study of control samples from healthy donors and cancer patients. V lost 6 bases and J lost 3, with 11 bases in between. This CDR3 has 13 amino acids. The germline gives CDR1 MDHEN, CDR2 SYDVKM. Assay: immunoSEQ multiplex PCR; the TCRdb copy retains only in-frame clones and omits some. This table has some 130,000 clones, roughly 89% appearing once. The sequencing input was blood. This clonotype originated in a man in his late teens or twenties in good health. The rearrangement uses TRBV28 and TRBJ1-2, with no clear D. CDR3 sequence reads: CASRATDYYGYTF. For the CDR3, the DNA is TGTGCCAGCAGGGCAACCGATTACTATGGCTACACCTTC.